These 29 T cell receptor beta chains were all obtained from the same sample, sequenced in a study of cytomegalovirus exposure and HLA in healthy donors. The protocol was immunoSEQ multiplex PCR, while the TCRdb copy is restricted to in-frame clones and leaves out a portion. The table has 110,000 or so clones, 70% to 90% seen once. Source material: PBMCs. The receptors were gathered from a man aged 18-30 years in good health and CMV-seropositive.

The rearrangement joins TRBV2 to TRBJ1-5; 7 bases agree with TRBD1. Unmatched junction bases numbered 8, after V lost 8 bases and J lost 7 bases. The CDR3 runs to 13 residues. The V gene's germline CDR1 is SNHLY and CDR2 FYNNEI. The CDR3 is CASADRTNQPQHF. Here the CDR3 DNA reads TGTGCCAGCGCGGACAGGACTAACCAGCCCCAGCATTTT. Full variable domain (outside the CDR3, taken from reference TRBV2 and TRBJ1-5): EPEVTQTPSHQVTQMGQEVILRCVPISNHLYFYWYRQILGQKVEFLVSFYNNEISEKSEIFDDQFSVERPDGSNFTLKIRSTKLEDSAMYFCASADRTNQPQHFGDGTRLSIL.

The gene calls are TRBV7-9 and TRBJ2-7, with 7 bases that match TRBD2. Unmatched junction bases numbered 4, after V lost 3 bases and J lost 2 bases. The germline CDR1 and CDR2 sequences are SEHNR and FQNEAQ (reference sequence). The CDR3 contains 14 residues. CDR3 DNA: TGTGCCAGCAGCTTCGAGGGACTACCCTACGAGCAGTACTTC. Protein: CASSFEGLPYEQYF.

V and J are TRBV5-4 and TRBJ2-6, with 9 bases identical to TRBD1. This CDR3 comprises 18 residues. V was clipped by 3 bases and J by 0 bases; unmatched bases: 7. CDR1 and CDR2 (germline): SGHNT, YYREEE (reference sequence). The CDR3 protein is CASSSDRGILSGANVLTF. The CDR3 nucleotides read TGTGCCAGCAGCTCCGACAGGGGGATCCTCTCTGGGGCCAACGTCCTGACTTTC.

This clone was counted between two and nine times. The chain recombines TRBV15 with TRBJ2-6, with D possibly being TRBD1 (6 bases). This CDR3 spans 19 amino acids. Germline loops: CDR1 LNHNV, CDR2 YYDKDF (reference sequence). The V end lost 1 base, the J end lost 0 bases, and 16 bases lay between the germline ends. CDR3 protein: CATSRVDRSQSSGANVLTF. In nucleotides, the CDR3 is TGTGCCACCAGCAGAGTGGACAGAAGCCAGAGCTCTGGGGCCAACGTCCTGACTTTC.

This clone was picked up a small number of times. The chain combines TRBV11-2 with TRBJ2-7, with a tentative D call TRBD2 (5 bases). The CDR3 has 13 amino acids. Deletions cut 1 base from V and 2 bases from J, with 6 bases between. Per germline, CDR1 SGHAT and CDR2 FQNNGV. For the CDR3, the DNA is TGTGCCAGCAGCTTAGGGGAGACCTACGAGCAGTACTTC. This translates into CASSLGETYEQYF. Looking up the rest from reference TRBV11-2 and TRBJ2-7 gives the full variable domain: EAGVAQSPRYKIIEKRQSVAFWCNPISGHATLYWYQQILGQGPKLLIQFQNNGVVDDSQLPKDRFSAERLKGVDSTLKIQPAKLEDSAVYLCASSLGETYEQYFGPGTRLTVT.

The chain employs TRBV7-9 and TRBJ1-3, with D tentatively TRBD1 (6 bases). Germline V gene lookup returns CDR1 SEHNR and CDR2 FQNEAQ (reference sequence). V lost 5 bases, J lost 8 bases, and 10 bases lay in between. The CDR3 loop spans 12 amino acids. The chain's CDR3 is CASSGQSDTIYF. CDR3 sequence (DNA): TGTGCCAGCAGCGGACAGTCGGACACCATATATTTT. Full variable domain (missing parts from reference TRBV7-9 and TRBJ1-3): DTGVSQNPRHKITKRGQNVTFRCDPISEHNRLYWYRQTLGQGPEFLTYFQNEAQLEKSRLLSDRFSAERPKGSFSTLEIQRTEQGDSAMYLCASSGQSDTIYFGEGSWLTVV.

A single count supports this clone. This chain connects TRBV4-2 to TRBJ2-3, with TRBD2 identical over 8 bases. The CDR3 extends over 15 amino acids. Germline CDR1 LGHNA, CDR2 YNFKEQ. V shed 0 bases, J shed 2 bases, and the junction held 1 base outside the gene matches. The CDR3 DNA is TGTGCCAGCAGCCAAGAAGCGGGGGACACAGATACGCAGTATTTT. Its protein is CASSQEAGDTDTQYF.

The chain employs TRBV25-1 and TRBJ1-4; no clear D gene. The CDR3 sequence is 15 residues long. CDR1 and CDR2 (germline): MGHDK, SYGVNS. V dropped 3 bases and J dropped 6 bases, with 14 bases sitting between them. The CDR3 DNA reads TGTGCCAGCAGTGACCGGACTGCCGTAGATGAAAAACTGTTTTTT. Its translation: CASSDRTAVDEKLFF.

V and J are TRBV4-2 and TRBJ1-4, with D unresolved. This CDR3 is 16 amino acids long. The germline V and J ends were trimmed by 0 bases and 0 bases, with 8 bases remaining between them. CDR1 is LGHNA, CDR2 YNFKEQ, per germline. The CDR3: CASSQDSGTTNEKLFF. CDR3 nucleotides: TGTGCCAGCAGCCAAGATTCGGGGACAACTAATGAAAAACTGTTTTTT.

In this sample, this clone turned up once. The chain joins TRBV19 to TRBJ2-1; D is perhaps TRBD2 (5 bases). Germline V lookup: CDR1 LNHDA, CDR2 SQIVND (reference sequence). V shed 5 bases and J shed 0 bases, with 11 bases lying between them. This CDR3 comprises 15 residues. The CDR3 here is CASSPNRGSYNEQFF. CDR3 DNA: TGTGCCAGTAGTCCCAACCGGGGCTCCTACAATGAGCAGTTCTTC. The entire variable domain, with the rest obtained from reference TRBV19 and TRBJ2-1, is as follows: DGGITQSPKYLFRKEGQNVTLSCEQNLNHDAMYWYRQDPGQGLRLIYYSQIVNDFQKGDIAEGYSVSREKKESFPLTVTSAQKNPTAFYLCASSPNRGSYNEQFFGPGTRLTVL.

This chain links TRBV6-6 with TRBJ1-2, with D unclear. Germline CDR1 reads MNHNY; CDR2 reads SVGAGI (reference sequence). The CDR3 has 15 residues. V lost 6 bases to trimming and J lost 6 bases, with 20 bases between them. In DNA form, the CDR3 reads TGTGCCAGCAGCCCCCTAGGTCGCGCGGTTGATGGCTACACCTTC. Protein product: CASSPLGRAVDGYTF.

This sequence joins TRBV18 and TRBJ2-7; tentative D call: TRBD2 (7 bases). This CDR3 region has 15 residues. V lost 1 base and J lost 0, with 10 bases in between. In germline, CDR1 is KGHSH, CDR2 LQKENI. CDR3 sequence reads: CASSPRGGPSYEQYF. CDR3 in DNA: TGTGCCAGCTCACCACGGGGGGGGCCCTCCTACGAGCAGTACTTC.

This chain joins TRBV18 and TRBJ2-3; no firm D call. The CDR3 length is 15 residues. Germline V gene lookup returns CDR1 KGHSH and CDR2 LQKENI. With 2 bases removed from V and 0 bases from J, the gap between germline ends came to 9 bases. CDR3 sequence reads: CASSPTAGSTDTQYF. The CDR3 DNA reads TGTGCCAGCTCACCAACCGCCGGTAGCACAGATACGCAGTATTTT.

The chain joins TRBV6-5 to TRBJ2-7; 9 bases are a match to TRBD1. The CDR3 length is 13 residues. From germline, CDR1 is MNHEY and CDR2 SVGAGI. V was clipped by 6 bases and J by 5 bases; unmatched bases: 5. The CDR3: CASSRGQGHEQYF. CDR3 bases: TGTGCCAGCAGCCGGGGACAGGGTCACGAGCAGTACTTC.

The rearrangement joins TRBV6-4 to TRBJ1-5; a weak D match, TRBD1 (5 bases). The CDR3 is made up of 14 amino acids. Germline CDR1 MRHNA, CDR2 SNTAGT. Trimming stripped 0 bases from V and 2 bases from J, with 5 bases between. CDR3 protein: CASSDSGGNQPQHF. In DNA, the CDR3 is TGTGCCAGCAGTGACTCAGGGGGCAATCAGCCCCAGCATTTT.

This chain uses TRBV2 with TRBJ2-5, with 7 positions matching TRBD2. The V and J ends lost 6 bases and 5 bases, in that order; junction bases with no gene match: 3. This CDR3 has 12 residues. Germline CDR1 and CDR2: SNHLY and FYNNEI. CDR3 coding DNA: TGTGCCAGCAGCGGGGGGACGGAGACCCAGTACTTC. Protein sequence: CASSGGTETQYF.

V usage is TRBV29-1 and J usage is TRBJ1-1; D gene ambiguous. The CDR3 totals 11 residues. Germline V gene sequence: CDR1 SQVTM, CDR2 ANQGSEA. The V end lost 4 bases, the J end lost 3 bases, and 6 bases lay between the germline ends. Here the CDR3 reads CSVVPDTEAFF. CDR3 nucleotides: TGCAGCGTTGTTCCCGACACTGAAGCTTTCTTT.

V usage is TRBV29-1 and J usage is TRBJ2-3; possible D gene TRBD1, 6 bases. Germline CDR1 is SQVTM and CDR2 is ANQGSEA. This CDR3 spans 11 amino acids. V gave up 6 bases and J gave up 6 bases, with 10 bases separating them. CDR3 nucleotide sequence: TGCAGCGTGAGGCAGGGGGATACGCAGTATTTT. Its protein is CSVRQGDTQYF.

A few counts support this clone. The chain links TRBV15 to TRBJ2-7, with 11 bases that match TRBD2. The CDR3 sequence is 16 residues long. Germline CDR1 LNHNV, CDR2 YYDKDF (reference sequence). J lost 2 bases, V lost 4 bases, and 7 bases had no gene match. The CDR3 DNA is TGTGCCACCAGCACCGAGCGACTAGCGGGGCCCTACGAGCAGTACTTC. It codes for CATSTERLAGPYEQYF.

This chain links TRBV7-2 with TRBJ2-1; D may be TRBD2 (5 bases). Trimming took 1 base from V and 4 from J, leaving 11 bases between them. The CDR3 covers 15 residues. Germline loops: CDR1 SGHTA, CDR2 FQGNSA. CDR3 amino acids: CASSLVRGIYNEQFF. The CDR3 DNA follows: TGTGCCAGCAGCTTAGTGAGAGGGATTTACAATGAGCAGTTCTTC.

The chain joins TRBV12-5 to TRBJ1-5, with a weak D call TRBD1 (5 bases). The germline V gene encodes CDR1 LGHNT and CDR2 FRNRAP. Trimming cost V 3 bases and J 7 bases, with 16 bases left between them. The CDR3 is 15 residues long. DNA for the CDR3: TGTGCTAGTGGTTTCGATCACTGGGAGGGGCAGCCCCAGCATTTT. Translating it yields CASGFDHWEGQPQHF.

This chain connects TRBV5-4 to TRBJ2-1; possibly TRBD1 for D (6 bases). V was clipped by 0 bases and J by 10 bases, with 17 bases between them. Germline V gene data show CDR1 as SGHNT and CDR2 as YYREEE (reference sequence). The CDR3 loop spans 15 amino acids. The CDR3 loop is CASSLAVGALREQFF. The DNA of the CDR3 is TGTGCCAGCAGCTTGGCCGTGGGGGCACTACGGGAGCAGTTCTTC.

The chain is built from TRBV25-1 and TRBJ1-6; 8 bases align to TRBD1. The junction had 8 bases not matched to a gene; V was cut back by 4 bases and J by 15 bases. From germline, CDR1 is MGHDK and CDR2 SYGVNS. The CDR3 runs 13 residues. CDR3 sequence reads: CASSGLDRDHLHF. The DNA for the CDR3 is TGTGCCAGCAGTGGGTTGGACAGGGACCACCTCCACTTT.

The J gene is TRBJ2-4, the V gene TRBV18, with 8 bases aligning to TRBD2. Germline values: CDR1 KGHSH, CDR2 LQKENI. The CDR3 contains 13 residues. The junction had 0 bases not matched to a gene; V was cut back by 5 bases and J by 3 bases. The CDR3 sequence: CASSAGGKNIQYF. As DNA, the CDR3 is TGTGCCAGCTCAGCGGGGGGCAAAAACATTCAGTACTTC.

The V gene is TRBV18, the J gene TRBJ1-1; TRBD1 agrees at 8 bases. V gave up 4 bases and J gave up 2 bases; unmatched junction bases: 9. Germline V CDR1 and CDR2: KGHSH, LQKENI. This CDR3 is 16 amino acids long. The CDR3 region has the DNA TGTGCCAGCTCACGGGCCTCGACAGGGGTAAACACTGAAGCTTTCTTT. Translation gives CASSRASTGVNTEAFF.

The J gene is TRBJ1-1, the V gene TRBV7-2, with D perhaps matching TRBD1 (5 bases). Trimming cost V 3 bases and J 1 base, with 9 bases left between them. In germline, CDR1 is SGHTA, CDR2 FQGNSA. The CDR3 is 14 amino acids. This CDR3 reads CASSFSGGNTEAFF. CDR3 in DNA: TGTGCCAGCAGCTTTTCCGGGGGGAACACTGAAGCTTTCTTT.

The gene calls are TRBV28 and TRBJ1-2, with 8 bases identical to TRBD1. J lost 4 bases, V lost 6 bases, and 7 bases had no gene match. The CDR3 has 14 amino acids. From germline, CDR1 is MDHEN and CDR2 SYDVKM. CDR3 coding DNA: TGTGCCAGCAGCAAGACAGGGGTCGGCTATGGCTACACCTTC. This gives the protein CASSKTGVGYGYTF.

Notes on this clone: The junction departs from the called germline gene at one end, perhaps through a read error. This specimen includes other DNA sequences encoding the same CDR3. The chain uses TRBV9 and TRBJ2-7; TRBD1 is a possible D gene (6 bases). The CDR3 is 14 amino acids. The germline gives CDR1 SGDLS, CDR2 YYNGEE. The CDR3 region is CASSVDRFTYEQYF. CDR3 DNA: TGCGCCAGCAGCGTCGACAGGTTTACCTACGAGCAGTACTTC.

The V call is TRBV9, the J call TRBJ1-3, with TRBD1 matching over 7 bases. V lost 0 bases, J lost 4 bases, and 4 bases stayed unmatched. The CDR3 runs 15 residues. Germline V gene lookup returns CDR1 SGDLS and CDR2 YYNGEE. The CDR3 reads CASSVETGYGNTIYF. CDR3 in DNA: TGTGCCAGCAGCGTAGAGACAGGGTACGGAAACACCATATATTTT.